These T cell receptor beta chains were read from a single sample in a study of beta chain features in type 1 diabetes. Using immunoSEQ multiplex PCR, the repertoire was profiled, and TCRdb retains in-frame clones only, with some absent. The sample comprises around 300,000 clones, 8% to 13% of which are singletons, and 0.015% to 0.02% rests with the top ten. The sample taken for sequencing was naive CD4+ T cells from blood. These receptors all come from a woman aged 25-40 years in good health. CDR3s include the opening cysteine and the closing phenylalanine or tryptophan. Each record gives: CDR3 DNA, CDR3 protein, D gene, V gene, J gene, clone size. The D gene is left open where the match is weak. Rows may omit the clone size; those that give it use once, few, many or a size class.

TGTGCCAGCAGACTAACAGGCACCTACGAGCAGTACTTC	CASRLTGTYEQYF	-	TRBV13	TRBJ2-7	-
TGTGCCAGCAGCTTTAGCTCGACAGGTCCTAACTATGGCTACACCTTC	CASSFSSTGPNYGYTF	-	TRBV9	TRBJ1-2	few
TGCGCCAGCGCCCCGGGACAGGGGGTCGGCACAGATACGCAGTATTTT	CASAPGQGVGTDTQYF	TRBD1	TRBV5-1	TRBJ2-3	-
TGTGCCAGCAGTTTAGTCCAGGGTACTATCTCCGCGCTCTTC	CASSLVQGTISALF	-	TRBV7-9	TRBJ2-1	-
TGTGCCACCAGCCACCCCGGAGGTCAGCCCCAGCATTTT	CATSHPGGQPQHF	-	TRBV15	TRBJ1-5	few
TGTGCCAGCACCCCCGGGGGGGTAGGGGAGACCCAGTACTTC	CASTPGGVGETQYF	TRBD2	TRBV28	TRBJ2-5	-
TGCGCCAGCAGCTTGGACACGGGAGAAGAGACCCAGTACTTC	CASSLDTGEETQYF	-	TRBV5-1	TRBJ2-5	-
TGTGCCTGGAGTGGGTACCAGAACTACGAGCAGTACTTC	CAWSGYQNYEQYF	-	TRBV30	TRBJ2-7	-
TGTGCCAGCCTCGATGCGGGGGCCACCTACGAGCAGTACTTC	CASLDAGATYEQYF	-	TRBV25-1	TRBJ2-7	-
TGTGCCAGCAGTTACTCGGAGGGAGGGAACACTGAAGCTTTCTTT	CASSYSEGGNTEAFF	-	TRBV6-5	TRBJ1-1	-
TGCGCCAGCAGCTTGGGGCAGAACCAAGAGACCCAGTACTTC	CASSLGQNQETQYF	-	TRBV5-1	TRBJ2-5	few
TGTGCCAGCTCACCAGGGACTGCTGAAGCTTTCTTT	CASSPGTAEAFF	-	TRBV18	TRBJ1-1	few
TGTGCCAGCAGCCACCGACAGGGGAATCAGCCCCAGCATTTT	CASSHRQGNQPQHF	TRBD1	TRBV6-5	TRBJ1-5	once
TGTGCCAGCAGTAGGGACAGAAAAGAGACCCAGTACTTC	CASSRDRKETQYF	TRBD1	TRBV7-2	TRBJ2-5	-
TGCAGCGTCGCGCAGAGACAGGGCTACAATGAGCAGTTCTTC	CSVAQRQGYNEQFF	TRBD1	TRBV29-1	TRBJ2-1	-
TGTGCCAGCAGCTTAGGCTCGGCGGGAGGGGTTTCTTGGGATGAGCAGTTCTTC	CASSLGSAGGVSWDEQFF	TRBD2	TRBV7-2	TRBJ2-1	-
TGTGCCAGCAGCTTACTGGGGAGCTCCTACGAGCAGTACTTC	CASSLLGSSYEQYF	-	TRBV7-9	TRBJ2-7	-
TGCGCCAGCAGCCGGACACAGGGGTTCACCGGGGAGCTGTTTTTT	CASSRTQGFTGELFF	TRBD1	TRBV4-3	TRBJ2-2	-
TGTGCCAGCAGTTTAGCCGGGACAGGTGGCTACGAGCAGTACTTC	CASSLAGTGGYEQYF	TRBD1	TRBV28	TRBJ2-7	-
TGTGCCAGCAGGGGGACAGGTAAACGGGGCGAGCAGTACTTC	CASRGTGKRGEQYF	TRBD1	TRBV6-5	TRBJ2-7	few
TGTGCCAGCAGTATGAGCGGTATAGGTAGCAATGAGCAGTTCTTC	CASSMSGIGSNEQFF	-	TRBV27	TRBJ2-1	-
TGTGCCAGCAGAACGACAGGGGGGACCGGGGAGCTGTTTTTT	CASRTTGGTGELFF	TRBD1	TRBV6-5	TRBJ2-2	few
TGCGCCAGCAGCTTGGCAACTAGCGGGAAGGCCACCTACGAGCAGTACTTC	CASSLATSGKATYEQYF	TRBD2	TRBV5-1	TRBJ2-7	-
TGCAGTGGATCGGGAGATACGCAGTATTTT	CSGSGDTQYF	-	TRBV20-1	TRBJ2-3	-
TGTGCCAGCAGCTTAGATAGCTCTTGGAGCGGGAGGGCCTACGAGCAGTACTTC	CASSLDSSWSGRAYEQYF	TRBD2	TRBV7-2	TRBJ2-7	-
TGTGCCAGCAGCTCACAGGGGGGAGAAGGCTACACCTTC	CASSSQGGEGYTF	TRBD1	TRBV7-9	TRBJ1-2	few
TGTGCCAGCAGCTTGTTCGGGATCCACAATGAGCAGTTCTTC	CASSLFGIHNEQFF	-	TRBV5-4	TRBJ2-1	few
TGTGCCAGCAGTTCGAAGAGGTCCGGGGAGCTGTTTTTT	CASSSKRSGELFF	-	TRBV9	TRBJ2-2	-
TGTGCCAGCAGCCTAGGACAGGGGAACACTGAAGCTTTCTTT	CASSLGQGNTEAFF	TRBD1	TRBV9	TRBJ1-1	few
TGTGCCAGCAGTTTCCGCCCCGGGGGAGTTGGGGAGCTGTTTTTT	CASSFRPGGVGELFF	-	TRBV27	TRBJ2-2	few
TGTGCCAGCAGTTTAGCGGGGACAGATACGCAGTATTTT	CASSLAGTDTQYF	-	TRBV27	TRBJ2-3	few
TGTGCCAGCTCACTAAGAGTCGGACAGGGAGAGACCCAGTACTTC	CASSLRVGQGETQYF	TRBD1	TRBV18	TRBJ2-5	-
TGTGCCAGCAGCCAAGATGTAGCGGGAGGGAGCGAGACCCAGTACTTC	CASSQDVAGGSETQYF	TRBD2	TRBV4-2	TRBJ2-5	-
TGTGCCAGCAGTGACAGCCCCAACTATGGCTACACCTTC	CASSDSPNYGYTF	-	TRBV7-2	TRBJ1-2	few
TGCAGCGTTGTTCAGGTTAGAGCCGATACGCAGTATTTT	CSVVQVRADTQYF	-	TRBV29-1	TRBJ2-3	-
TGTGCCTGGGCGGGCCTGGGAACTGAAGCTTTCTTT	CAWAGLGTEAFF	-	TRBV30	TRBJ1-1	-
TGCGCCAGCAGCCAACCGGGACAACCGTTCACCGGGGAGCTGTTTTTT	CASSQPGQPFTGELFF	-	TRBV4-3	TRBJ2-2	few
TGTGCCTGGAGTGTCGGACTAGCTTCCCACAATGAGCAGTTCTTC	CAWSVGLASHNEQFF	TRBD2	TRBV30	TRBJ2-1	few
TGCGCCAGCAGCCAATTGGGGAGGGCCTTCTACAATGAGCAGTTCTTC	CASSQLGRAFYNEQFF	TRBD2	TRBV4-3	TRBJ2-1	-
TGTGCCAGCAGCGGGACCGGGACAGCCGAAGAGACCCAGTACTTC	CASSGTGTAEETQYF	TRBD1	TRBV5-6	TRBJ2-5	few
TGTGCCAGCAGTGAACTAGCGGGGGCCTACAATGAGCAGTTCTTC	CASSELAGAYNEQFF	TRBD2	TRBV6-4	TRBJ2-1	-
TGTGCCAGCAGCTTAAAGGGACTAGCTTATTCGTATTTT	CASSLKGLAYSYF	TRBD2	TRBV11-2	TRBJ2-3	few
TGTGCCTGGAGGCCGACAGGGAAAGGCATTCCAAGGCAGTTCTTC	CAWRPTGKGIPRQFF	TRBD1	TRBV30	TRBJ2-1	-
TGTGCCAGCAGGTTGGGCGGGGACGAGCAGTACTTC	CASRLGGDEQYF	-	TRBV28	TRBJ2-7	-
TGTGCCAGCTCACCACCGACTGGGACACAAGAGACCCAGTACTTC	CASSPPTGTQETQYF	-	TRBV18	TRBJ2-5	-
TGTGCCAGCAGCTCATACCAGGGGGTATTCGAAAAACTGTTTTTT	CASSSYQGVFEKLFF	TRBD1	TRBV7-9	TRBJ1-4	-
TGTGCCAGCAGCCCGGGACAGACTAACACCGGGGAGCTGTTTTTT	CASSPGQTNTGELFF	TRBD1	TRBV28	TRBJ2-2	-
TGTGCCAGCAGCCAAAGGCAGGCCCAAGAGACCCAGTACTTC	CASSQRQAQETQYF	-	TRBV16	TRBJ2-5	-
TGTGCCAGCACCCACACCCTTCGGACTGCTCCTGTTCAGCCCCAGCATTTT	CASTHTLRTAPVQPQHF	-	TRBV2	TRBJ1-5	few
TGTGCCAGCAGTCCTCTACCGCCGTCACAGTTCTTC	CASSPLPPSQFF	-	TRBV28	TRBJ2-1	-
TGTGCCAGCAGCTTGGCCGTGGTCGTAGGGGACGGGGAGCTGTTTTTT	CASSLAVVVGDGELFF	-	TRBV5-4	TRBJ2-2	-
TGTGCCAGCAGTTTAGCGGGAGGAACAGATACGCAGTATTTT	CASSLAGGTDTQYF	TRBD2	TRBV6-5	TRBJ2-3	few
TGTGCTAGCGGGAGGGCCTGGGAGACCCAGTACTTC	CASGRAWETQYF	TRBD2	TRBV19	TRBJ2-5	-
TGTGCCTGGGACACGAGCTCTGGGGCCAACGTCCTGACTTTC	CAWDTSSGANVLTF	-	TRBV30	TRBJ2-6	-